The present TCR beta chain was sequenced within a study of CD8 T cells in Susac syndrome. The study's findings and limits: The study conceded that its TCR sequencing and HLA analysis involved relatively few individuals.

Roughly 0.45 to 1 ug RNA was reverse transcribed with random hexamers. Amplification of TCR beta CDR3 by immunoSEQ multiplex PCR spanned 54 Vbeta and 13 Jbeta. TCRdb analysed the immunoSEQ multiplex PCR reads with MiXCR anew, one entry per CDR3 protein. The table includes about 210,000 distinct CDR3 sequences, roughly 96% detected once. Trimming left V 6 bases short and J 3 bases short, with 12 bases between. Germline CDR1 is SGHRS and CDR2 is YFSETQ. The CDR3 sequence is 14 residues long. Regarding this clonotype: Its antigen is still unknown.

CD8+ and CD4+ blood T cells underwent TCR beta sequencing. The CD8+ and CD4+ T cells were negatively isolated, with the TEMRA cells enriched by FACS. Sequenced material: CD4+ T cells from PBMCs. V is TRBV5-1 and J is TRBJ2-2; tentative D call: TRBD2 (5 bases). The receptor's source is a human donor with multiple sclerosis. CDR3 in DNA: TGCGCCAGCACAGCGGTTGCCGACACCGGGGAGCTGTTTTTT. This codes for CASTAVADTGELFF.